The entry that follows covers one T cell receptor beta chain sequence. Measured with immunoSEQ multiplex PCR; TCRdb has only the in-frame clones, and not every one. This sample yields about 140,000 clones, of which approximately 87% are seen a single time; 20% to 25% belongs to the top ten. The V segment lost 8 bases and the J segment 1 base; nucleotides outside the gene matches: 3. The V gene's germline CDR1 is SGHVS and CDR2 FNYEAQ. The length of the CDR3 is 13 residues. The time point is: baseline pretreatment blood. Treatment defined: 15 Gy SBRT to primary tumor, nephrectomy 4 weeks later. This entry is derived from a study of radiation and T cells in renal cell carcinoma.

The J gene is TRBJ2-7, the V gene TRBV7-6, with 9 bases fitting TRBD2. The receptor was isolated from a woman between 50 and 59 years old with renal cell carcinoma. Sequencing was performed on blood, taken from a patient whose treatment included radiotherapy and nephrectomy. This chain's CDR3 is CASVAGGSYEQYF. CDR3 sequence (DNA): TGTGCCAGCGTTGCGGGAGGGTCCTACGAGCAGTACTTC.